The rows below give T cell receptor beta chains drawn from one sample of a study of T cells after yellow fever vaccination. TCRdb used MiXCR to reprocess the 5' RACE reads, holding one entry per CDR3 protein. The repertoire holds 300,000 to 400,000 distinct CDR3 sequences, with about 6% as singletons. Sequences were derived from PBMCs, sampled 5 days after the yellow fever booster vaccination. The receptors originated from a man in his thirties or forties who received the YFV17D yellow fever vaccine. Each CDR3 is given without its conserved first and last residue. The D gene is left open where the match is weak. Some rows have no size entry. The others give once, few or many, or a class for an expanded clone.

j_call: TRBJ2-1; v_call: TRBV5-6; d_call: .; clone_size: many; cdr3_aa: ASSPIYNEQF
j_call: TRBJ2-2; v_call: TRBV30; d_call: TRBD2; clone_size: many; cdr3_aa: AWTGGRYTGELF
j_call: TRBJ2-3; v_call: TRBV4-3; d_call: .; clone_size: .; cdr3_aa: ASSQGGGLGDTQY
j_call: TRBJ2-7; v_call: TRBV5-4; d_call: .; clone_size: .; cdr3_aa: ASRIGVDIIAEQY
j_call: TRBJ2-7; v_call: TRBV14; d_call: TRBD2; clone_size: many; cdr3_aa: ASSQGLAYSYEQY
j_call: TRBJ2-6; v_call: TRBV12-3/TRBV12-4; d_call: .; clone_size: .; cdr3_aa: ASRGPGTSGANVLT
j_call: TRBJ2-1; v_call: TRBV7-8; d_call: TRBD2; clone_size: few; cdr3_aa: ASSGGLATVYNEQF
j_call: TRBJ2-7; v_call: TRBV20-1; d_call: .; clone_size: .; cdr3_aa: SARVSGQAEQY
j_call: TRBJ2-7; v_call: TRBV18; d_call: TRBD1; clone_size: few; cdr3_aa: ASSRGTTGAGKFYEQY
j_call: TRBJ2-2; v_call: TRBV5-1; d_call: .; clone_size: many; cdr3_aa: ASSLSWTVNTGELF
j_call: TRBJ2-7; v_call: TRBV12-3/TRBV12-4; d_call: .; clone_size: many; cdr3_aa: ASSLQGEGLYEQY
j_call: TRBJ2-6; v_call: TRBV9; d_call: .; clone_size: .; cdr3_aa: ASSVQPSGANVLT
j_call: TRBJ2-1; v_call: TRBV6-2/TRBV6-3; d_call: .; clone_size: few; cdr3_aa: ASSYGSTYNEQF
j_call: TRBJ2-5; v_call: TRBV7-2; d_call: .; clone_size: few; cdr3_aa: ASSFGQSQETQY